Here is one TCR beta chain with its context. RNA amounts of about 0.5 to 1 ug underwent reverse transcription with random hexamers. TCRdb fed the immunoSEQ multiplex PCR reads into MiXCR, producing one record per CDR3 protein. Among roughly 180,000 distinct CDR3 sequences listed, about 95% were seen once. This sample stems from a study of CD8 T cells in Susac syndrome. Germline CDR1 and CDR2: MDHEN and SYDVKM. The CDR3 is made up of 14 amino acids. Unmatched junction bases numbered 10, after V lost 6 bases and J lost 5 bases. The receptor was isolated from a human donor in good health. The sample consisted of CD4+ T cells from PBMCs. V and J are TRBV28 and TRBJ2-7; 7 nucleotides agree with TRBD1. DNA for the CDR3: TGTGCCAGCAGCCCGCTACAGGGGTGGAACGAGCAGTACTTC. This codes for CASSPLQGWNEQYF.